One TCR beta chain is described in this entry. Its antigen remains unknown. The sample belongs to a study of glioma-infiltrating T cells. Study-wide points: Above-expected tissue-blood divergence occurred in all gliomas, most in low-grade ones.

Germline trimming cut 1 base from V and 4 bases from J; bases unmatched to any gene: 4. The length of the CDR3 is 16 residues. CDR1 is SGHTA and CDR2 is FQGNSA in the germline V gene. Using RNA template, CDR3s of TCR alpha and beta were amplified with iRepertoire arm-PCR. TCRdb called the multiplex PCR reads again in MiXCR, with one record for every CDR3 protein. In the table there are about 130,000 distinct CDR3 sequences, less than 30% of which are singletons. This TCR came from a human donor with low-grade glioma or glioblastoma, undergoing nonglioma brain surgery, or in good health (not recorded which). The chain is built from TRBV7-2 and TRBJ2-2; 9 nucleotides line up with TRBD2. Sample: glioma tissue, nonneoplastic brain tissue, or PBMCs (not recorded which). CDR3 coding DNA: TGTGCCAGCAGCTTAGTGATTAGCGGGGGCACCGGGGAGCTGTTTTTT. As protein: CASSLVISGGTGELFF.